This TCR beta chain originates from a study of OX40 agonist ivuxolimab in advanced cancers. V was cut by 3 bases and J by 0 bases, with 15 bases left in between. CDR3 length: 17 residues. CDR1 is LNHDA, CDR2 SQIVND, per germline (reference sequence). Data came from immunoSEQ multiplex PCR; TCRdb stores just in-frame clones and leaves some out. The sample yields tens of thousands of clones, around 80% seen once. This clone was observed a few times. Source: CD4+ or CD8+ T cells sorted from blood, taken in a trial of the OX40 agonist ivuxolimab. This TCR was sampled from an adult with an advanced solid tumor such as melanoma, head and neck, liver or kidney cancer. The gene calls are TRBV19 and TRBJ1-3; no clear D. The CDR3 region is CASSMGGPLSSGNTIYF. Here the CDR3 DNA reads TGTGCCAGTAGTATGGGCGGACCTTTGAGCTCTGGAAACACCATATATTTT.